This TCR beta chain was obtained from a study of T cell repertoires in cytomegalovirus infection. Overall study: Matching HLA type, along with CMV infection, was indicated by public TCR beta signatures. Findings of the study overall: HLA-C-restricted CMV-specific TCR beta clonotypes were dominant in the ex vivo response. Cumulative public TCR beta family frequency identified CMV carriers with the relevant HLA.

TCRdb reanalysed the reads using MiXCR and keeps one entry per CDR3 protein. The sample contains about 400,000 distinct CDR3 sequences, about a sixth of which appear only once. Note on this clonotype: The antigen is not known.

This CDR3 has 15 residues. Germline CDR1 is DFQATT and CDR2 is SNEGSKA (reference sequence). With 0 bases clipped from V and 10 bases from J, the junction kept 12 bases outside the gene matches. This receptor was obtained from a human donor in good health (CMV status not recorded). Some clones in this sample may be carry-over from other donors' samples. The rearrangement joins TRBV20-1 to TRBJ1-1; the match to TRBD1 covers 9 bases. The sample consisted of PBMCs. In DNA, the CDR3 is TGCAGTGCTAGAGATTTGGTTACAGGGGGCGAGGTAGCTTTCTTT. The encoded protein is CSARDLVTGGEVAFF.